The source of this T cell receptor (beta chain) is a study of patients and donors after allogeneic stem cell transplantation. In TCRdb, the RT-PCR reads were re-called with MiXCR into one record per CDR3 protein. This sample has 900,000 to 1,000,000 distinct CDR3 sequences, with about a sixth found just once. Germline V CDR1 and CDR2: LNHDA, SQIVND (reference sequence). Deletions cut 9 bases from V and 5 bases from J, with 11 bases between. CDR3 length: 13 residues. This sequence joins TRBV19 and TRBJ1-6, with a weak D call TRBD1 (6 bases). Material for sequencing was blood, either unsorted or a sorted T cell fraction (not recorded which). The receptor comes from a human donor who was either an allogeneic HSCT recipient or a stem cell or donor lymphocyte infusion donor (not recorded which). It is not recorded whose cells these are; they may come from a transplant donor. CDR3 nucleotide sequence: TGTGCCAGCCGACAGGTGGATAATTCACCCCTCCACTTT. This sequence encodes CASRQVDNSPLHF.